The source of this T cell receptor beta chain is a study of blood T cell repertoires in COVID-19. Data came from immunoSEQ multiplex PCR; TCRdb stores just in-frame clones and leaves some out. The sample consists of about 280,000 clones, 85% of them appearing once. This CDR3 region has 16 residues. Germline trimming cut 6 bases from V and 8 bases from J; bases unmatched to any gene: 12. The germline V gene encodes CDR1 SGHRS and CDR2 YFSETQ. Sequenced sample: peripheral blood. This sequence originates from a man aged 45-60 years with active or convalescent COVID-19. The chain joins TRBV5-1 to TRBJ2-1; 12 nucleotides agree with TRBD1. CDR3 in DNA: TGCGCCAGCAAACTAACCGGGACAGGGGGCGGTTATGAGCAGTTCTTC. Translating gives CASKLTGTGGGYEQFF.